What follows are 14 T cell receptor beta chains derived from one specimen sequenced in a study of blood T cell repertoires in COVID-19. Measured with immunoSEQ multiplex PCR; TCRdb has only the in-frame clones, and not every one. Here the sample spans roughly 250,000 clones, less than 90% being singletons. Source material: peripheral blood. The receptor set was obtained from a man between 60 and 75 years old who had recovered from COVID-19.

The rearrangement uses TRBV7-2 and TRBJ2-7; maybe TRBD1 (6 bases). The length of the CDR3 is 14 residues. Germline V lookup: CDR1 SGHTA, CDR2 FQGNSA. Trimming removed 4 bases from V and 7 bases from J, with 17 bases in between. The DNA of the CDR3 is TGTGCCAGCAGCTCTCGTCTGGGGGCCGGGGAGCAGTACTTC. It encodes CASSSRLGAGEQYF.

V usage is TRBV19 and J usage is TRBJ1-5; no clear D gene. The CDR3 covers 14 residues. Germline assignment: CDR1 LNHDA and CDR2 SQIVND (reference sequence). The V and J ends lost 10 bases and 0 bases respectively, with 13 bases between them. In DNA form, the CDR3 reads TGTGCCACCACGAGTGCCTTTAGCAATCAGCCCCAGCATTTT. It is translated as CATTSAFSNQPQHF.

The chain couples TRBV7-2 to TRBJ2-7; the D is unclear. The length of the CDR3 is 12 residues. Germline-derived CDR1 and CDR2 are SGHTA and FQGNSA. Trimming cost V 4 bases and J 3 bases, with 7 bases left between them. The CDR3 region is CASSSTNYEQYF. The CDR3 coding sequence is TGTGCCAGCAGCTCAACTAACTACGAGCAGTACTTC.

This clone was detected once. The rearrangement links TRBV21-1 to TRBJ2-5; the D segment call TRBD2 is taken from the table without a DNA check. TRBV21-1 represents a pseudogene. The CDR3 runs 17 residues. CDR3 region: CASSNPGLAGGRETQYF. The DNA for the CDR3 is TGTGCCAGCAGCAACCCGGGACTAGCGGGGGGGCGGGAGACCCAGTACTTC.

This chain uses TRBV30 with TRBJ2-5; perhaps TRBD2 as D (7 bases). V was pared by 3 bases and J by 4 bases, with 18 bases between. The germline V gene encodes CDR1 GTSNPN and CDR2 SVGIG (reference sequence). The CDR3 consists of 15 residues. The CDR3 DNA reads TGTGCCTGGAGCCTCGGGGCGGGGGCCACAGAGACCCAGTACTTC. Its translation: CAWSLGAGATETQYF.

The rearrangement links TRBV10-1 to TRBJ2-7; TRBD1 matches 9 bases. The CDR3 consists of 15 residues. CDR1 and CDR2 (germline): WNHNN, SYGVQD (reference sequence). After removal of 4 bases from V and 5 bases from J, the junction contained 9 bases not matched to a gene. CDR3 sequence: CASSVSGTGPNEQYF. CDR3 DNA: TGCGCCAGCAGTGTCTCCGGGACAGGGCCAAACGAGCAGTACTTC.

V and J are TRBV6-6 and TRBJ1-4; TRBD1 is a possible D gene (5 bases). This CDR3 spans 14 amino acids. Trimming left V 6 bases short and J 8 bases short, with 16 bases between. Germline CDR1 reads MNHNY; CDR2 reads SVGAGI (reference sequence). CDR3 in amino acids: CASSPRIGGEKLFF. CDR3 bases: TGTGCCAGCAGCCCAAGGATTGGGGGGGAAAAACTGTTTTTT.

The chain uses TRBV3-1 (or the pseudogene TRBV3-2) and TRBJ2-1; a possible D gene is TRBD1 (6 bases). With 0 bases removed from V and 9 bases from J, the gap between germline ends came to 18 bases. Germline values: CDR1 LGHDT, CDR2 YNNKEL (reference sequence). This CDR3 contains 16 residues. As DNA, the CDR3 is TGTGCCAGCAGCCAAGATGTGAGGGGGAGCTTAGTTGAGCAGTTCTTC. It encodes CASSQDVRGSLVEQFF.

This chain links TRBV5-5 with TRBJ2-3; 12 bases agree with TRBD2. With V trimmed by 3 bases and J by 2 bases, 4 bases remained unmatched. The length of the CDR3 is 16 residues. CDR1 SGHKS and CDR2 YYEKEE come from the germline V gene (reference sequence). As DNA, the CDR3 is TGTGCCAGCAGCTCCCGACTAGCGGGGGCCACAGATACGCAGTATTTT. It codes for CASSSRLAGATDTQYF. Based on the CDR3 plus reference TRBV5-5 and TRBJ2-3, the full variable domain is DAGVTQSPTHLIKTRGQQVTLRCSPISGHKSVSWYQQVLGQGPQFIFQYYEKEERGRGNFPDRFSARQFPNYSSELNVNALLLGDSALYLCASSSRLAGATDTQYFGPGTRLTVL.

The chain employs TRBV25-1 and TRBJ1-5; D is perhaps TRBD1 (5 bases). The germline V gene encodes CDR1 MGHDK and CDR2 SYGVNS. Trimming left V 6 bases short and J 2 bases short, with 20 bases between. This CDR3 region has 17 residues. Here the CDR3 reads CASRPGGSGYGNQPQHF. The CDR3 DNA sequence: TGTGCCAGCAGGCCCGGGGGAAGTGGGTACGGCAATCAGCCCCAGCATTTT.

The V gene is TRBV9, the J gene TRBJ2-2; TRBD1 aligns across 11 bases. CDR3 length equals 16 residues. The V segment lost 4 bases and the J segment 3 bases; nucleotides outside the gene matches: 5. The V gene's germline CDR1 is SGDLS and CDR2 YYNGEE. This CDR3 reads CASSPRDRGYTGELFF. The CDR3 region has the DNA TGTGCCAGCAGCCCCCGGGACAGGGGGTACACCGGGGAGCTGTTTTTT. Full variable domain (remainder filled in from reference TRBV9 and TRBJ2-2): DSGVTQTPKHLITATGQRVTLRCSPRSGDLSVYWYQQSLDQGLQFLIQYYNGEERAKGNILERFSAQQFPDLHSELNLSSLELGDSALYFCASSPRDRGYTGELFFGEGSRLTVL.

The V gene is TRBV20-1, the J gene TRBJ2-7; no clear D gene. This CDR3 comprises 11 residues. V lost 3 bases to trimming and J lost 6 bases, with 9 bases between them. Germline V lookup: CDR1 DFQATT, CDR2 SNEGSKA (reference sequence). The CDR3 here is CSASKEPEQYF. The DNA of the CDR3 is TGCAGTGCTAGTAAGGAGCCCGAGCAGTACTTC.

This clone was picked up a small number of times. This sequence joins TRBV29-1 and TRBJ2-2; 11 bases match TRBD2. Germline V gene data show CDR1 as SQVTM and CDR2 as ANQGSEA. The length of the CDR3 is 15 residues. After removal of 7 bases from V and 2 bases from J, the junction contained 6 bases not matched to a gene. Here the CDR3 reads CSGQTSGGNTGELFF. In nucleotides, the CDR3 is TGCAGCGGCCAAACTAGCGGGGGAAACACCGGGGAGCTGTTTTTT.

This chain connects TRBV5-1 to TRBJ1-5; 7 bases align to TRBD1. The germline V gene has CDR1 SGHRS and CDR2 YFSETQ. There are 15 residues in the CDR3. The V and J ends lost 4 bases and 5 bases, in that order; junction bases with no gene match: 9. CDR3 coding DNA: TGCGCCAGCAGCGCTACAGGGGCGCAACATCAGCCCCAGCATTTT. This sequence encodes CASSATGAQHQPQHF.